This TCR beta chain appears in the sequencing data of a study of T cell clonality in common variable immunodeficiency. Clones were read by immunoSEQ multiplex PCR, and TCRdb kept only the in-frame ones, dropping some. In total the sample includes 35,000 to 50,000 clones, none of them seen once. The V and J ends lost 6 bases and 3 bases respectively, with 11 bases between them. There are 13 residues in the CDR3. Germline CDR1 and CDR2: MNHNS and SASEGT. Study outcomes and limitations: CVID subjects had higher TCRbeta clonality than healthy controls, most marked in about a third.

About this clone itself: Its antigen is unknown. A far larger clone is just one base off, so this is likely a read error. From the germline J gene comes the end of the CDR3, since the read stops 3 residues before it. Different DNA sequences within this sample yield the same CDR3.

Patients and controls were mostly of Caucasian heritage. Blood samples were heparinized, about 5 to 9 ml per donor. V usage is TRBV6-1 and J usage is TRBJ1-2; D gene uncertain. Sequencing was carried out using peripheral blood mononuclear cells. The sequence was collected from a person aged 18-70 years in good health. The DNA read from the CDR3 is TGTGCCAGCAGGGAAACACATTACTATGGC. This gives the protein CASRETHYYG. The CDR3 reads in full as CASRETHYYGYTF.